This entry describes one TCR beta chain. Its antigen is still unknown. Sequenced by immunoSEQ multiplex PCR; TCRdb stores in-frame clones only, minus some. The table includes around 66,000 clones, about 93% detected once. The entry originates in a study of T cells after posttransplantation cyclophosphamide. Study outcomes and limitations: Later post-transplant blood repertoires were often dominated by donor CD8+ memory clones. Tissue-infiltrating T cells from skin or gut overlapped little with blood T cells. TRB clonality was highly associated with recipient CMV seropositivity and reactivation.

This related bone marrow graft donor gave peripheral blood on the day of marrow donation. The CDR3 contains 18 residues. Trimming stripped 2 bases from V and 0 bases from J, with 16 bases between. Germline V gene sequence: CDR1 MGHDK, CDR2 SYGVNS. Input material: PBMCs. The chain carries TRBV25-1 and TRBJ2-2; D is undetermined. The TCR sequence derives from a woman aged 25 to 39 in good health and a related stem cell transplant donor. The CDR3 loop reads CASSELGWPGTNTGELFF. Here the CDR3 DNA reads TGTGCCAGCAGTGAACTCGGGTGGCCCGGAACGAACACCGGGGAGCTGTTTTTT.